This T cell receptor (beta chain) appears in the sequencing data of a study of CD8 T cells in Susac syndrome. Study as a whole: Sequencing included Susac syndrome patients, roughly 6 of them with active disease and under 10 in remission. Patients with Susac syndrome were, at the time of blood collection, therapy-naive, maintained on corticosteroids, or maintained on intravenous immunoglobulin alone.

TEMRA cells underwent FACS enrichment and CD8+ and CD4+ T cells underwent negative isolation. With random hexamers, 0.5 to 1 ug RNA was reverse transcribed. Coverage of TCR beta CDR3 amplification by immunoSEQ multiplex PCR extended to 54 Vbeta and 13 Jbeta. Via MiXCR, TCRdb re-called the immunoSEQ multiplex PCR reads, giving one row per CDR3 protein. Here the sample spans over 150,000 distinct CDR3 sequences, 90% to 96% being singletons. V shed 0 bases and J shed 4 bases, with 7 bases lying between them. The length of the CDR3 is 14 residues. CDR1 is KGHSH, CDR2 LQKENI, per germline. The chain combines TRBV18 with TRBJ2-1; D remains unclear. Material for sequencing was CD4+ T cells from PBMCs. The sequence derives from a human donor with Susac syndrome. The CDR3: CASSPPSRYNEQFF. For the CDR3, the DNA is TGTGCCAGCTCACCACCGAGTAGGTACAATGAGCAGTTCTTC.